These 32 T cell receptor beta chains were all obtained from the same sample, sequenced in a study of blood T cell repertoires in COVID-19. The method was immunoSEQ multiplex PCR; TCRdb's version includes in-frame clones alone and lacks a portion of them. The sample carries over 450,000 clones, nearly 90% recorded once. Input material: peripheral blood. These receptors originate from a man between 18 and 35 years old with COVID-19, enrolled during active disease.

This rearrangement joins TRBV11-3 to TRBJ2-7; the D gene is possibly TRBD1 (6 bases). Germline V gene sequence: CDR1 SGHNT, CDR2 YENEEA. This CDR3 is built from 14 residues. V lost 2 bases and J 3 bases, leaving 11 bases between the germline ends. CDR3 in amino acids: CASSLNRADYEQYF. CDR3 bases: TGTGCCAGCAGCTTAAACAGGGCCGACTACGAGCAGTACTTC.

The chain joins TRBV24-1 to TRBJ2-1, with D uncertain. The ends were cut back, 5 bases at V and 12 bases at J, with 10 bases in the middle. The V gene's germline CDR1 is KGHDR and CDR2 SFDVKD. The CDR3 has 11 residues. The DNA of the CDR3 is TGTGCCACCAGTGGCCGACACGGGCAGTTCTTC. This translates into CATSGRHGQFF.

Written as DNA, the CDR3 is TGTGCCACCAGTGATAGGGACAGGGCGTCCGGGGAGCTGTTTTTT. Translating it yields CATSDRDRASGELFF. The chain has TRBV24-1 and TRBJ2-2; TRBD1 agrees at 9 bases. The CDR3 runs to 15 residues. Germline trimming cut 3 bases from V and 6 bases from J; bases unmatched to any gene: 4. In germline, CDR1 is KGHDR, CDR2 SFDVKD.

In the case of this clone: Other DNA sequences from this sample encode an identical CDR3 as well. The rearrangement joins TRBV5-4 to TRBJ1-5, with 7 bases lining up with TRBD1. This CDR3 contains 13 residues. V trimming: 4 bases; J trimming: 7 bases; junction bases outside the gene matches: 5. CDR1 SGHNT and CDR2 YYREEE come from the germline V gene (reference sequence). CDR3 amino acids: CASSLDRDQPQHF. DNA of the CDR3: TGTGCCAGCAGCCTAGACAGGGACCAGCCCCAGCATTTT.

The chain recombines TRBV28 with TRBJ2-4; tentatively, D is TRBD1 (6 bases). CDR3 length: 15 residues. Trimming removed 6 bases at V and 1 base at J, with 13 bases between. Germline V gene data show CDR1 as MDHEN and CDR2 as SYDVKM. The CDR3 bases are TGTGCCAGCAGGCCCACAGGGTCCGCCAAAAACATTCAGTACTTC. Translation: CASRPTGSAKNIQYF.

The gene calls are TRBV19 and TRBJ2-6; maybe TRBD1 (6 bases). The germline gives CDR1 LNHDA, CDR2 SQIVND (reference sequence). The CDR3 is 15 amino acids. V dropped 4 bases and J dropped 1 base, with 8 bases sitting between them. The CDR3 DNA reads TGTGCCAGTAGTAGCAGGGGTTCTGGGGCCAACGTCCTGACTTTC. The encoded protein is CASSSRGSGANVLTF.

The chain couples TRBV29-1 to TRBJ1-2; 10 nucleotides agree with TRBD1. Trimming at V came to 6 bases and at J to 7 bases, leaving 8 bases not matched to a gene. The CDR3 loop spans 13 amino acids. Per germline, CDR1 SQVTM and CDR2 ANQGSEA. CDR3 sequence reads: CSVSGTGAPGYTF. CDR3 bases: TGCAGCGTCTCCGGGACAGGGGCCCCTGGCTACACCTTC. The full variable domain, its missing parts supplied by reference TRBV29-1 and TRBJ1-2, is SAVISQKPSRDICQRGTSLTIQCQVDSQVTMMFWYRQQPGQSLTLIATANQGSEATYESGFVIDKFPISRPNLTFSTLTVSNMSPEDSSIYLCSVSGTGAPGYTFGSGTRLTVV.

On this clone: A junction boundary mismatches the germline segment, possibly from a read error. V and J are TRBV3-1 (or the pseudogene TRBV3-2) and TRBJ2-3; 10 positions match TRBD2. CDR1 is LGHDT, CDR2 YNNKEL, per germline (reference sequence). The CDR3 consists of 12 residues. CDR3 region: CASSPSSGSSSF. CDR3 nucleotides: TGTGCCAGCAGTCCATCTAGCGGGAGTAGCTCTTTT.

The chain recombines TRBV24-1 with TRBJ1-4, with D possibly matching TRBD1 (5 bases). The germline CDR1 and CDR2 sequences are KGHDR and SFDVKD. The CDR3 is 14 amino acids. V lost 4 bases, J lost 9 bases, and 14 bases lay in between. The CDR3 protein is CATSESGSWKKLFF. CDR3 DNA sequence: TGTGCCACCAGTGAGTCAGGGTCTTGGAAAAAACTGTTTTTT.

CDR3 sequence (DNA): TGTGCCAGCAGCTACAGGGGACGGCAGTACTTC. The encoded protein is CASSYRGRQYF. The chain links TRBV12-3 or TRBV12-4 to TRBJ2-7; TRBD1 matches at 7 bases. The V gene end was trimmed by 6 bases and the J gene end by 9 bases; junction bases not matched to a gene: 5. This CDR3 is 11 amino acids long.

This sequence joins TRBV12-3 or TRBV12-4 and TRBJ2-1; the D gene is possibly TRBD1 (5 bases). The CDR3 totals 13 residues. Trimming took 5 bases from V and 4 from J, leaving 9 bases between them. The CDR3 nucleotides read TGTGCCAGCAGTCCAAGACAGTACAATGAGCAGTTCTTC. Its protein is CASSPRQYNEQFF.

V gene TRBV29-1 combines with J gene TRBJ2-3, with 7 bases identical to TRBD2. Trimming removed 4 bases from V and 0 bases from J; junction bases left unmatched: 4. Germline loops: CDR1 SQVTM, CDR2 ANQGSEA. This CDR3 is built from 14 residues. CDR3 sequence: CSVGASGSTDTQYF. The DNA of the CDR3 is TGCAGCGTTGGAGCTAGCGGTAGCACAGATACGCAGTATTTT.

J is TRBJ2-1 and V is TRBV27; D might be TRBD1 (5 bases). The CDR3 totals 12 residues. Germline lookup yields CDR1 MNHEY and CDR2 SMNVEV (reference sequence). V lost 8 bases and J lost 9, with 14 bases in between. The CDR3 DNA sequence: TGTGCCAGCGGCCCACCCCAGGGTGAGCAGTTCTTC. Translating gives CASGPPQGEQFF.

The rearrangement uses TRBV4-1 and TRBJ1-5; TRBD1 matches 8 bases. The CDR3 has 14 amino acids. V was pared by 4 bases and J by 1 base, with 0 bases of the junction left unmatched. Germline CDR1 is MGHRA and CDR2 is YSYEKL. The CDR3 coding sequence is TGCGCCAGCAGCCGGACAGGGAGCAATCAGCCCCAGCATTTT. Its protein product is CASSRTGSNQPQHF.

The chain has TRBV3-1 (or the pseudogene TRBV3-2) and TRBJ2-1; D is possibly TRBD2 (6 bases). CDR3 length: 17 amino acids. With 4 bases removed from V and 0 bases from J, the gap between germline ends came to 16 bases. CDR1 and CDR2 from the germline V gene are LGHDT and YNNKEL (reference sequence). CDR3 DNA sequence: TGTGCCAGCAGCCCATTGATTAGCGGTAGCTCCTACAATGAGCAGTTCTTC. Its protein is CASSPLISGSSYNEQFF.

CDR3 bases: TGTGCCGGGGACAGGGAGGGCTCCTACGAGCAGTACTTC. Translation gives CAGDREGSYEQYF. The chain couples TRBV30 to TRBJ2-7, with 9 bases identical to TRBD1. The CDR3 has 13 residues. V was clipped by 8 bases and J by 0 bases; unmatched bases: 5. The germline V gene has CDR1 GTSNPN and CDR2 SVGIG (reference sequence).

J is TRBJ2-3 and V is TRBV24-1, with 11 bases lining up with TRBD2. This CDR3 region has 20 residues. V lost 0 bases, J lost 0 bases, and 10 bases stayed unmatched. Germline V gene sequence: CDR1 KGHDR, CDR2 SFDVKD. The CDR3 spells CATSDLQGLAEETSTDTQYF. The CDR3 DNA sequence: TGTGCCACCAGTGATTTGCAGGGACTAGCGGAGGAGACTAGCACAGATACGCAGTATTTT.

The chain couples TRBV12-3 or TRBV12-4 to TRBJ1-2; perhaps TRBD1 as D (6 bases). The CDR3 extends over 12 amino acids. V was pared by 1 base and J by 6 bases, with 6 bases between. CDR3 residues: CASSLEGDGYTF. The CDR3 nucleotides are TGTGCCAGCAGTTTAGAGGGGGATGGCTACACCTTC.

The V gene is TRBV29-1, the J gene TRBJ2-5; D may be TRBD2 (6 bases). The length of the CDR3 is 13 residues. V lost 6 bases and J 4 bases, leaving 15 bases between the germline ends. CDR1 SQVTM and CDR2 ANQGSEA come from the germline V gene. This chain's CDR3 is CSVDGTWGETQYF. CDR3 sequence (DNA): TGCAGCGTAGATGGGACTTGGGGAGAGACCCAGTACTTC. The full variable domain, in which reference TRBV29-1 and TRBJ2-5 provide the parts outside the CDR3, is SAVISQKPSRDICQRGTSLTIQCQVDSQVTMMFWYRQQPGQSLTLIATANQGSEATYESGFVIDKFPISRPNLTFSTLTVSNMSPEDSSIYLCSVDGTWGETQYFGPGTRLLVL.

V gene TRBV2 combines with J gene TRBJ2-5, with D possibly matching TRBD1 (5 bases). This CDR3 is built from 14 residues. Trimming removed 3 bases from V and 4 bases from J, with 12 bases in between. CDR1 is SNHLY and CDR2 is FYNNEI in the germline V gene. CDR3 in amino acids: CASSDWGNVETQYF. CDR3 sequence (DNA): TGTGCCAGCAGTGACTGGGGCAACGTAGAGACCCAGTACTTC.

The V and J genes are TRBV2 and TRBJ1-2; 9 nucleotides align to TRBD1. CDR3 length: 13 amino acids. V lost 4 bases and J lost 6; bases outside the gene matches: 3. CDR1 is SNHLY and CDR2 is FYNNEI in the germline V gene. CDR3 amino acids: CASSGTGDNGYTF. For the CDR3, the DNA is TGTGCCAGCAGTGGGACAGGGGACAATGGCTACACCTTC.

This clone has only one observation. The chain couples TRBV7-9 to TRBJ2-1; 7 bases map to TRBD1. This CDR3 is built from 15 residues. V gave up 5 bases and J gave up 7 bases; unmatched junction bases: 11. CDR1 SEHNR and CDR2 FQNEAQ come from the germline V gene (reference sequence). CDR3 region: CASSPTGDLGNEQFF. In DNA, the CDR3 is TGTGCCAGCAGCCCTACAGGGGACCTAGGGAATGAGCAGTTCTTC.

The chain couples TRBV11-3 to TRBJ2-1; D might be TRBD2 (6 bases). This CDR3 has 15 amino acids. V was pared by 6 bases and J by 4 bases, with 16 bases between. Germline loops: CDR1 SGHNT, CDR2 YENEEA. The CDR3 coding sequence is TGTGCCAGCAGGTACATGGAGGGCCCTTACAATGAGCAGTTCTTC. This codes for CASRYMEGPYNEQFF.

The chain combines TRBV9 with TRBJ1-2; 7 nucleotides line up with TRBD1. The CDR3 extends over 15 amino acids. Germline assignment: CDR1 SGDLS and CDR2 YYNGEE. The ends lost 0 bases at V and 4 bases at J; junction bases unmatched: 6. The CDR3 DNA reads TGTGCCAGCAGCGTAGGGGCAGACAGGGCCTATGGCTACACCTTC. Residues: CASSVGADRAYGYTF.

The V and J genes are TRBV18 and TRBJ2-7; 7 bases map to TRBD1. CDR3 length: 15 residues. Losses at the gene ends were 1 base for V and 3 bases for J; bases not matched to a gene: 6. Germline assignment: CDR1 KGHSH and CDR2 LQKENI. In DNA form, the CDR3 reads TGTGCCAGCTCACCACGGGGACAGTTACGCTACGAGCAGTACTTC. This encodes CASSPRGQLRYEQYF.

The J gene is TRBJ2-2, the V gene TRBV30; D is perhaps TRBD1 (5 bases). CDR1 GTSNPN and CDR2 SVGIG come from the germline V gene (reference sequence). The CDR3 contains 14 residues. V was clipped by 4 bases and J by 3 bases, with 12 bases between them. The CDR3 nucleotides are TGTGCCTGGACATGGGGCGAGGACACCGGGGAGCTGTTTTTT. It specifies CAWTWGEDTGELFF.

This clone was counted once. The genes are TRBV18 and TRBJ2-5; a possible D gene is TRBD2 (5 bases). Trimming took off 5 bases at V and 3 bases at J, with 13 bases between the two ends. From germline, CDR1 is KGHSH and CDR2 LQKENI. The CDR3 consists of 14 residues. This CDR3 is CASSVRVQEETQYF. The CDR3 bases are TGTGCCAGCTCAGTGAGGGTTCAGGAAGAGACCCAGTACTTC.

The chain joins TRBV6-5 to TRBJ2-1; 9 bases are shared with TRBD2. The length of the CDR3 is 14 residues. V lost 9 bases to trimming and J lost 12 bases; unmatched junction nucleotides: 15. The germline V gene has CDR1 MNHEY and CDR2 SVGAGI. The CDR3 loop is CASRRGASGMRQFF. CDR3 DNA sequence: TGTGCCAGTAGGAGGGGGGCTAGCGGGATGAGGCAGTTCTTC.

This chain connects TRBV3-1 (or the pseudogene TRBV3-2) to TRBJ1-1, with D unresolved. Germline-derived CDR1 and CDR2 are LGHDT and YNNKEL (reference sequence). The CDR3 runs to 12 residues. Trimming took off 1 base at V and 11 bases at J, with 11 bases between the two ends. The CDR3 DNA sequence: TGTGCCAGCAGCCAAGTTGGGAGGGAGGCTTTCTTT. Its translation is CASSQVGREAFF.

This clone was found once. The chain is built from TRBV11-2 and TRBJ1-2, with 8 positions matching TRBD1. Trimming at V came to 6 bases and at J to 6 bases, leaving 6 bases not matched to a gene. The CDR3 is 13 residues long. Germline V gene data show CDR1 as SGHAT and CDR2 as FQNNGV. As DNA, the CDR3 is TGTGCCAGCAGACCCGGACAGGGTCATGGCTACACCTTC. It is translated as CASRPGQGHGYTF.

Comment on this clone: Germline is not matched at one junction end, which may reflect a read error. The chain recombines TRBV7-7 with TRBJ2-2; 10 positions agree with TRBD2. The CDR3 consists of 16 residues. Per the germline V gene, CDR1 is SSHAT and CDR2 is FNYEAQ (reference sequence). The CDR3 reads CASSLGLASNTGELFF. The CDR3 region has the DNA TGTGCTAGCAGCCTGGGACTAGCGTCGAACACCGGGGAGCTGTTTTTT.

The V gene is TRBV6-5, the J gene TRBJ2-3; 7 nucleotides match TRBD1. Germline V gene sequence: CDR1 MNHEY, CDR2 SVGAGI. J gave up 6 bases and V 6 bases, and 12 bases lay outside the gene matches. This CDR3 is 15 amino acids long. CDR3 in amino acids: CASRPGTVGADTQYF. CDR3 coding DNA: TGTGCCAGCAGACCCGGGACAGTTGGAGCCGATACGCAGTATTTT.